A single sample gave rise to the 8 T cell receptor beta chains below, sequenced in a study of blood T cell repertoires in COVID-19. Repertoires were generated with immunoSEQ multiplex PCR, while TCRdb's copy carries only in-frame clones and drops some. This sample has approximately 290,000 clones, with around nine tenths found just once. Sequencing was done on a sample of peripheral blood. The receptors here all came from a woman aged 55-69 years with acute or convalescent COVID-19.

Remarks on this clone: Sequence at one end of the junction differs from germline and may be a read error. The chain recombines TRBV7-2 with TRBJ2-3; D is perhaps TRBD2 (6 bases). Germline lookup yields CDR1 SGHTA and CDR2 FQGNSA. The CDR3 has 13 residues. The CDR3: CASSPSGTPGQNF. As DNA, the CDR3 is TGTGCCAGCAGCCCAAGTGGGACTCCGGGCCAGAATTTT.

This clone was seen a few times. This chain uses TRBV27 with TRBJ1-1; 9 bases map to TRBD1. Germline loops: CDR1 MNHEY, CDR2 SMNVEV (reference sequence). The CDR3 runs to 14 residues. The V gene end was trimmed by 7 bases and the J gene end by 3 bases; junction bases not matched to a gene: 6. This CDR3 is CASIQGAWDTEAFF. The CDR3 DNA is TGTGCCAGCATACAGGGGGCTTGGGACACTGAAGCTTTCTTT.

The chain joins TRBV28 to TRBJ1-4, with 7 bases fitting TRBD1. The germline CDR1 and CDR2 sequences are MDHEN and SYDVKM. The CDR3 contains 15 residues. Trimming removed 3 bases from V and 6 bases from J; junction bases left unmatched: 7. The CDR3 DNA reads as TGTGCCAGCAGTTTCCACAGGGGTGGGGATGAAAAACTGTTTTTT. Its protein product is CASSFHRGGDEKLFF.

This rearrangement joins TRBV10-3 to TRBJ2-2; D gene uncertain. This CDR3 comprises 15 residues. Deletions cut 8 bases from V and 4 bases from J, with 17 bases between. Germline lookup yields CDR1 ENHRY and CDR2 SYGVKD. The chain's CDR3 is CAIYPGFRSTGELFF. As DNA, the CDR3 is TGTGCCATCTACCCCGGGTTCCGTTCCACCGGGGAGCTGTTTTTT.

The CDR3 spells CASSRLATNEKLFF. The CDR3 nucleotides read TGTGCCAGCAGCCGTCTTGCAACTAATGAAAAACTGTTTTTT. The V and J genes are TRBV6-6 and TRBJ1-4; D ambiguous. V lost 6 bases, J lost 0 bases, and 8 bases lay in between. Germline V gene lookup returns CDR1 MNHNY and CDR2 SVGAGI (reference sequence). The CDR3 has 14 amino acids.

CDR3 bases: TGTGCCAGCAGTCTTCACAATGAGCAGTTCTTC. Translating gives CASSLHNEQFF. J is TRBJ2-1 and V is TRBV28; D not resolved. Germline values: CDR1 MDHEN, CDR2 SYDVKM. The CDR3 length is 11 residues. The V end lost 5 bases, the J end lost 5 bases, and 4 bases lay between the germline ends. The full variable domain, with the rest looked up from reference TRBV28 and TRBJ2-1, is DVKVTQSSRYLVKRTGEKVFLECVQDMDHENMFWYRQDPGLGLRLIYFSYDVKMKEKGDIPEGYSVSREKKERFSLILESASTNQTSMYLCASSLHNEQFFGPGTRLTVL.

This clone was counted a single time. This chain uses TRBV11-2 with TRBJ2-2, with unresolved D. The CDR3 loop spans 14 amino acids. CDR1 SGHAT and CDR2 FQNNGV come from the germline V gene. V shed 5 bases and J shed 0 bases, with 7 bases lying between them. Written as DNA, the CDR3 is TGTGCCAGCAGCCCGCACACGAACACCGGGGAGCTGTTTTTT. Translating gives CASSPHTNTGELFF.

This chain links TRBV7-6 with TRBJ2-3; 11 bases match TRBD2. This CDR3 region has 16 residues. Germline CDR1 reads SGHVS; CDR2 reads FNYEAQ. J lost 7 bases, V lost 1 base, and 7 bases had no gene match. This chain's CDR3 is CASSLGSGGALYTQYF. As DNA, the CDR3 is TGTGCCAGCAGCTTAGGTAGCGGGGGGGCCTTGTATACGCAGTATTTT.